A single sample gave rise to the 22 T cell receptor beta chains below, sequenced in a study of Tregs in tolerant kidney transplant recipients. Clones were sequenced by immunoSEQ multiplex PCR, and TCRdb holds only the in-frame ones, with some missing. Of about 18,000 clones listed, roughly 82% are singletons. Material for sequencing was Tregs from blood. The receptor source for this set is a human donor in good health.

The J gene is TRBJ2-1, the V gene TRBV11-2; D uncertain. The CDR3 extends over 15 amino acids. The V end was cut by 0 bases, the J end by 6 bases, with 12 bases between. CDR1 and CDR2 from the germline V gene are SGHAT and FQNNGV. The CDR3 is CASSLDIYPRNEQFF. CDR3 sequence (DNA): TGTGCCAGCAGCTTAGATATTTACCCCCGCAATGAGCAGTTCTTC.

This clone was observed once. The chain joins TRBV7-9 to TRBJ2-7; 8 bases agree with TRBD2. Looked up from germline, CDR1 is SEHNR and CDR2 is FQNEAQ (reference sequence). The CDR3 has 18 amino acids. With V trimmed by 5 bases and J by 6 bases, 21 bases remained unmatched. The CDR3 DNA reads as TGTGCCAGCAGCCCTCCAAGGGGGGCGGGAGGCCTTAGTGTCGAGCAGTACTTC. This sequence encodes CASSPPRGAGGLSVEQYF. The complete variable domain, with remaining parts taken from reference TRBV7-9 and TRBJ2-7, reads DTGVSQNPRHKITKRGQNVTFRCDPISEHNRLYWYRQTLGQGPEFLTYFQNEAQLEKSRLLSDRFSAERPKGSFSTLEIQRTEQGDSAMYLCASSPPRGAGGLSVEQYFGPGTRLTVT.

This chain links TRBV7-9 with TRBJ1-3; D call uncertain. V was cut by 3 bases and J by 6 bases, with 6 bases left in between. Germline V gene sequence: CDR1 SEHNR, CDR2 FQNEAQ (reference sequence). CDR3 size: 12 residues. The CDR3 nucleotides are TGTGCCAGCAGCTTTGGGGAAAACACCATATATTTT. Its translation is CASSFGENTIYF.

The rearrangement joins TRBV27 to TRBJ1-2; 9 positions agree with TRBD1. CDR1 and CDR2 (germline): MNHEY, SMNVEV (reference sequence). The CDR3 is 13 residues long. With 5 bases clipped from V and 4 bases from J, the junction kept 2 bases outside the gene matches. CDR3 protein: CASSPTGGYGYTF. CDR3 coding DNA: TGTGCCAGCAGTCCGACAGGGGGCTATGGCTACACCTTC.

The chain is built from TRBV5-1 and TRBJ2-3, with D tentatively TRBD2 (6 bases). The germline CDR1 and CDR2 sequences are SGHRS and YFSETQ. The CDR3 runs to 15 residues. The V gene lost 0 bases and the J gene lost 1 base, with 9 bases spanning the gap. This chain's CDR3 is CASSLGGGGTDTQYF. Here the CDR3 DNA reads TGCGCCAGCAGCTTGGGTGGCGGGGGCACAGATACGCAGTATTTT.

CDR3 sequence: CASTGIYSNQPQHF. CDR3 sequence (DNA): TGTGCCAGCACTGGGATCTATAGCAATCAGCCCCAGCATTTT. The J gene is TRBJ1-5, the V gene TRBV2; D is unresolved. This CDR3 has 14 residues. V was cut by 7 bases and J by 0 bases, with 10 bases left in between. Germline CDR1 and CDR2: SNHLY and FYNNEI. Full variable domain (rest looked up from reference TRBV2 and TRBJ1-5): EPEVTQTPSHQVTQMGQEVILRCVPISNHLYFYWYRQILGQKVEFLVSFYNNEISEKSEIFDDQFSVERPDGSNFTLKIRSTKLEDSAMYFCASTGIYSNQPQHFGDGTRLSIL.

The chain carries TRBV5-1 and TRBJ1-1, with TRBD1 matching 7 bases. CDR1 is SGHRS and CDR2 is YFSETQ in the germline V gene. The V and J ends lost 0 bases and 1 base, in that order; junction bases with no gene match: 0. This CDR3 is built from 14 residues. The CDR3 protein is CASSLGDRNTEAFF. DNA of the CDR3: TGCGCCAGCAGCTTGGGGGACAGGAACACTGAAGCTTTCTTT.

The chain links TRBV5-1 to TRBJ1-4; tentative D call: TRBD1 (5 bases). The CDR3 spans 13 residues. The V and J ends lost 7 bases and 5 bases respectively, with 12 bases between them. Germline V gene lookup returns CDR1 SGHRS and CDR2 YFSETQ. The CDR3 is CASSSGRNEKLFF. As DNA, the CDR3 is TGCGCCAGCTCTTCAGGGAGGAATGAAAAACTGTTTTTT.

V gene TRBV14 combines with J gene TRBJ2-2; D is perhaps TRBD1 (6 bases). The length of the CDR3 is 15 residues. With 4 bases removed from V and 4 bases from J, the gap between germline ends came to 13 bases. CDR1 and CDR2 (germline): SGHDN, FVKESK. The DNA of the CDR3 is TGTGCCAGCAGCCGCATACTAGGGGGCACCGGGGAGCTGTTTTTT. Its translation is CASSRILGGTGELFF.

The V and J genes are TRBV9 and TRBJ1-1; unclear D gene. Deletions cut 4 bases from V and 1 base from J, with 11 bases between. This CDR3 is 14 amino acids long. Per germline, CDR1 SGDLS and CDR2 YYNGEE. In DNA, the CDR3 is TGTGCCAGCAGCCCCGGGTCTAGGAACACTGAAGCTTTCTTT. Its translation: CASSPGSRNTEAFF.

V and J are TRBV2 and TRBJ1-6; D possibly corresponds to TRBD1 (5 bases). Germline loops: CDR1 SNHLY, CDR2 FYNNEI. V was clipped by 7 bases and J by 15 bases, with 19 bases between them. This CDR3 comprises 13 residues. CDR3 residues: CASTLLGRSFLHF. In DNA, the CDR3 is TGTGCCAGCACATTACTGGGGCGTTCGTTCCTCCACTTT.

The CDR3, as DNA: TGTGCCATCAGTCGGCTAGGGGAAGATACGCAGTATTTT. This codes for CAISRLGEDTQYF. The chain combines TRBV10-3 with TRBJ2-3; D might be TRBD1 (5 bases). This CDR3 contains 13 residues. CDR1 and CDR2 from the germline V gene are ENHRY and SYGVKD. V was pared by 5 bases and J by 5 bases, with 11 bases between.

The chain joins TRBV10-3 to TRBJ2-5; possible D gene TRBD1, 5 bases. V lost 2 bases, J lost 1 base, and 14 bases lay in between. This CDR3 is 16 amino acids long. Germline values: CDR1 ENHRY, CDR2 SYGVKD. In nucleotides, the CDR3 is TGTGCCATCAGTGAGCTTCTTCCAGGGTCCCAAGAGACCCAGTACTTC. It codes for CAISELLPGSQETQYF.

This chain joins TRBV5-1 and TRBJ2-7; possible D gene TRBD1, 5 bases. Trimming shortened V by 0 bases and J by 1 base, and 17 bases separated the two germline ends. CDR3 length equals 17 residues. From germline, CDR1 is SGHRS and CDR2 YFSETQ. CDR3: CASSLAVVTVKSYEQYF. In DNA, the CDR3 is TGCGCCAGCAGCTTGGCCGTTGTGACAGTAAAGTCCTACGAGCAGTACTTC. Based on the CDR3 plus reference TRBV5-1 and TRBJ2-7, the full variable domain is KAGVTQTPRYLIKTRGQQVTLSCSPISGHRSVSWYQQTPGQGLQFLFEYFSETQRNKGNFPGRFSGRQFSNSRSEMNVSTLELGDSALYLCASSLAVVTVKSYEQYFGPGTRLTVT.

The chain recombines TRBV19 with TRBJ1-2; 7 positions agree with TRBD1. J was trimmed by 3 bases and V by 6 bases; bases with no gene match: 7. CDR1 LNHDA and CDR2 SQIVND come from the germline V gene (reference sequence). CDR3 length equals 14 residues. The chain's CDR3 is CASRKGARDYGYTF. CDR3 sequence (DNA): TGTGCCAGTAGAAAGGGGGCGCGGGACTATGGCTACACCTTC.

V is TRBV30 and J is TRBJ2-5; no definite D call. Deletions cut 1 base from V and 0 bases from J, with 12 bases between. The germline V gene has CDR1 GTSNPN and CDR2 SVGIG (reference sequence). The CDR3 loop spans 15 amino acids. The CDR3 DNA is TGTGCCTGGAGTGAGAGACAATCGTACCAAGAGACCCAGTACTTC. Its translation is CAWSERQSYQETQYF.

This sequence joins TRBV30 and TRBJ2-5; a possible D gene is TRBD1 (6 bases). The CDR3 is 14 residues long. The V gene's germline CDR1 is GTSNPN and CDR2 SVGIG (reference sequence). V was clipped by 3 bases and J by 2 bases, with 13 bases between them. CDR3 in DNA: TGTGCCTGGAGCCCAAGGGGGTCTCAAGAGACCCAGTACTTC. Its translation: CAWSPRGSQETQYF.

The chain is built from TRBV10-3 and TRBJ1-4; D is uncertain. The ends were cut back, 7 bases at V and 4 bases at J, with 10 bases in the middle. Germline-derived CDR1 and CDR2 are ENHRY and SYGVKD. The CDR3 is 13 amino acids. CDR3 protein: CAIKGQINEKLFF. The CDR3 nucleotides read TGTGCCATCAAAGGCCAGATTAATGAAAAACTGTTTTTT.

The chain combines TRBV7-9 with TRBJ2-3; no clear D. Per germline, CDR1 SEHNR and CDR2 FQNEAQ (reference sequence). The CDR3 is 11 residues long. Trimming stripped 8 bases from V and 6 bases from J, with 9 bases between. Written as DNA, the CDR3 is TGTGCCAGCTCGGCCGCCGATACGCAGTATTTT. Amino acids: CASSAADTQYF.

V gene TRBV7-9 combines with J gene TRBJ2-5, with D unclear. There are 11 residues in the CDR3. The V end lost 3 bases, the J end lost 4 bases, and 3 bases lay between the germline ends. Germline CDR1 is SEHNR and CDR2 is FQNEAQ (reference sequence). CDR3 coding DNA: TGTGCCAGCAGCTTCGGAGAGACCCAGTACTTC. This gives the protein CASSFGETQYF.

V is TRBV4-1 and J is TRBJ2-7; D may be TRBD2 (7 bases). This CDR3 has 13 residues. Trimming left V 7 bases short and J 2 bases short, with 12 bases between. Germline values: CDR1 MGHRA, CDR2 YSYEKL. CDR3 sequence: CASIKGGAYEQYF. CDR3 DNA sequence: TGCGCCAGCATCAAGGGGGGGGCCTACGAGCAGTACTTC.

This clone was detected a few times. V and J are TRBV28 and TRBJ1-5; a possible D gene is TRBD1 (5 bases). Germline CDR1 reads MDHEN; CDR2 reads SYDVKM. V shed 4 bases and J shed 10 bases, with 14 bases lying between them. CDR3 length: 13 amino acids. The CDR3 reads CASSYNWGGPQHF. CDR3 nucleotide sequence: TGTGCCAGCAGTTACAATTGGGGGGGTCCCCAGCATTTT.